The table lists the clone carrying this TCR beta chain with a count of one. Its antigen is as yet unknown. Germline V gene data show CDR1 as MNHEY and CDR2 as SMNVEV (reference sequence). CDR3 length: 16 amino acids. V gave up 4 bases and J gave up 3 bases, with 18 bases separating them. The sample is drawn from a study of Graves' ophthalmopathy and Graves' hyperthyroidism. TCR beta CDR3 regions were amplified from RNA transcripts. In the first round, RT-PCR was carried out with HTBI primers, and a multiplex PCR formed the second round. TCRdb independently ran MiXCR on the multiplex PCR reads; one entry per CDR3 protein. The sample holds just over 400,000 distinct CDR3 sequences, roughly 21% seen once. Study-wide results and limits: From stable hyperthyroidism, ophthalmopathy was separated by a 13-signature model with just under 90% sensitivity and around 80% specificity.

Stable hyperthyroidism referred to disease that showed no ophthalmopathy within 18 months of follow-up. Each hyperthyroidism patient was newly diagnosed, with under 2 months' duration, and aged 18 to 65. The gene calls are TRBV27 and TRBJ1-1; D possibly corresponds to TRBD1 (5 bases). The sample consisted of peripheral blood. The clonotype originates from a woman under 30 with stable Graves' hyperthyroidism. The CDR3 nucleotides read TGTGCCAGCAGTTACGACCCCGAAGGGGTGGACACTGAAGCTTTCTTT. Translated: CASSYDPEGVDTEAFF.